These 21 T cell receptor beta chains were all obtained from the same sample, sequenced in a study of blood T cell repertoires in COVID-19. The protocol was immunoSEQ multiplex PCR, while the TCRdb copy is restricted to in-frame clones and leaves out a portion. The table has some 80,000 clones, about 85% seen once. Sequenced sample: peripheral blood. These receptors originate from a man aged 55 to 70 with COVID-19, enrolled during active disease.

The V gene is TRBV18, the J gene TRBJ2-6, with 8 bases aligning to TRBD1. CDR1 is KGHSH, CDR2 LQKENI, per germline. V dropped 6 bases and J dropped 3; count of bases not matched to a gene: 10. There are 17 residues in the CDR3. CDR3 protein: CASSTLQGGGGANVLTF. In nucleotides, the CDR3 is TGTGCCAGCTCCACCCTACAGGGGGGTGGTGGGGCCAACGTCCTGACTTTC. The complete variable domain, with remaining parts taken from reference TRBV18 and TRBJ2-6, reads NAGVMQNPRHLVRRRGQEARLRCSPMKGHSHVYWYRQLPEEGLKFMVYLQKENIIDESGMPKERFSAEFPKEGPSILRIQQVVRGDSAAYFCASSTLQGGGGANVLTFGAGSRLTVL.

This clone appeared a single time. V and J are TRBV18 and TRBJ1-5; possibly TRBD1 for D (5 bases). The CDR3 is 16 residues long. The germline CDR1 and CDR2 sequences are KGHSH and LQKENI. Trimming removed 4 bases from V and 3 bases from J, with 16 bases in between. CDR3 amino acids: CASSRGSGGNNQPQHF. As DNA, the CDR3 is TGTGCCAGCTCACGGGGCAGCGGGGGGAACAATCAGCCCCAGCATTTT.

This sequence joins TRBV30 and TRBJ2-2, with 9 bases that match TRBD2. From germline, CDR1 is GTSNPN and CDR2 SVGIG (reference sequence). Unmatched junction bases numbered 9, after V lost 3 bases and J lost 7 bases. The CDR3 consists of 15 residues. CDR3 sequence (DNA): TGTGCCTGGAGGGGGTCTAGCGGGATTAACGGGGAGCTGTTTTTT. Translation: CAWRGSSGINGELFF.

The CDR3: CATSDLVPQGSYNSPLHF. Written as DNA, the CDR3 is TGTGCCACCAGTGATTTGGTCCCCCAGGGGTCCTATAATTCACCCCTCCACTTT. The genes are TRBV24-1 and TRBJ1-6; the D gene is possibly TRBD1 (6 bases). In germline, CDR1 is KGHDR, CDR2 SFDVKD. This CDR3 contains 18 residues. V dropped 0 bases and J dropped 1 base, with 12 bases sitting between them.

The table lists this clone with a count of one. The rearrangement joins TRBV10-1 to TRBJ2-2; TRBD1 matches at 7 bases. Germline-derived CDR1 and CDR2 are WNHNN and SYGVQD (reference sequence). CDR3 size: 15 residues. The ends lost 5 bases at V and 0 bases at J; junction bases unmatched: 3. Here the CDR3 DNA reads TGCGCCAGCAGTTTCGGGACAGCGAACACCGGGGAGCTGTTTTTT. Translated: CASSFGTANTGELFF.

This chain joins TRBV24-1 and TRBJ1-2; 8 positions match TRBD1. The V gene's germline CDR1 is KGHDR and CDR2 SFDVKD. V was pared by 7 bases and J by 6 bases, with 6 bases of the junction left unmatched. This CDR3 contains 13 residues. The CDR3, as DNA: TGTGCCACCAGCAGGGGGCAATATGATGGCTACACCTTC. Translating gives CATSRGQYDGYTF.

DNA of the CDR3: TGCAGCGTTGTTAGGACAGAAGAAGGAAATCAAGAGACCCAGTACTTC. Amino acids: CSVVRTEEGNQETQYF. This sequence joins TRBV29-1 and TRBJ2-5; possible D gene TRBD1, 6 bases. Trimming removed 4 bases from V and 2 bases from J, with 20 bases in between. This CDR3 contains 16 residues. Germline-derived CDR1 and CDR2 are SQVTM and ANQGSEA.

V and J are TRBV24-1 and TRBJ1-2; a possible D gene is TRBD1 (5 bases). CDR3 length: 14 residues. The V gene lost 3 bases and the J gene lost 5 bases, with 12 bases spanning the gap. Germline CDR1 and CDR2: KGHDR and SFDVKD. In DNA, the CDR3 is TGTGCCACCAGTGATCGAGGACACCCATATGGCTACACCTTC. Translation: CATSDRGHPYGYTF.

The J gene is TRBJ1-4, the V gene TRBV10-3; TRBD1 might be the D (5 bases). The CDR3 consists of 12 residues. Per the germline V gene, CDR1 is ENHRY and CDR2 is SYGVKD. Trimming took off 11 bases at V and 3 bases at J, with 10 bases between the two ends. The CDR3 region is CAVQGANEKLFF. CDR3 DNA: TGTGCCGTACAAGGGGCTAATGAAAAACTGTTTTTT.

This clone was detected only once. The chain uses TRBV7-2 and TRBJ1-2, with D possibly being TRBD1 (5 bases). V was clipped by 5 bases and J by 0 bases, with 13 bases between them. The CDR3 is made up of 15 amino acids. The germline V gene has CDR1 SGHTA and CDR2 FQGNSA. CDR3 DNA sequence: TGTGCCAGCAGCATACGACAGACCTCTAACTATGGCTACACCTTC. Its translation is CASSIRQTSNYGYTF. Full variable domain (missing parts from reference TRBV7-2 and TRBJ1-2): GAGVSQSPSNKVTEKGKDVELRCDPISGHTALYWYRQSLGQGLEFLIYFQGNSAPDKSGLPSDRFSAERTGGSVSTLTIQRTQQEDSAVYLCASSIRQTSNYGYTFGSGTRLTVV.

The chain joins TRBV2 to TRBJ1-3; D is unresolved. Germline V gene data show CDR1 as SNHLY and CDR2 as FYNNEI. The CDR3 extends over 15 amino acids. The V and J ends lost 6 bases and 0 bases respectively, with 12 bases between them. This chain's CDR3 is CASSEMRSSGNTIYF. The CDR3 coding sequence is TGTGCCAGCAGCGAAATGCGTAGCTCTGGAAACACCATATATTTT.

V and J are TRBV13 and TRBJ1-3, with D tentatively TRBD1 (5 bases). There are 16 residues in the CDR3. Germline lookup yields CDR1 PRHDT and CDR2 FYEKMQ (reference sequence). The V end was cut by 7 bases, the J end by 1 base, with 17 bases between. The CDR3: CASNVKGRLSGNTIYF. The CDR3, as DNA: TGTGCCAGCAACGTTAAGGGGAGGTTGTCTGGAAACACCATATATTTT. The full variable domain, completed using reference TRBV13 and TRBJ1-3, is AAGVIQSPRHLIKEKRETATLKCYPIPRHDTVYWYQQGPGQDPQFLISFYEKMQSDKGSIPDRFSAQQFSDYHSELNMSSLELGDSALYFCASNVKGRLSGNTIYFGEGSWLTVV.

The CDR3 sequence: CASSVDGGGGATDTQYF. The CDR3 nucleotides are TGTGCCAGCAGCGTAGATGGGGGAGGGGGAGCCACAGATACGCAGTATTTT. This sequence joins TRBV9 and TRBJ2-3; weak D call: TRBD2 (7 bases). V was pared by 0 bases and J by 2 bases, with 16 bases between. Germline loops: CDR1 SGDLS, CDR2 YYNGEE. This CDR3 comprises 17 residues.

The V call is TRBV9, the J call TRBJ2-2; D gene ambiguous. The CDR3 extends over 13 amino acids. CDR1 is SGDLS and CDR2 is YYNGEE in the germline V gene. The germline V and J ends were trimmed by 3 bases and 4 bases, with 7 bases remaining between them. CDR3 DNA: TGTGCCAGCAGCGAACAGAGCACCGGGGAGCTGTTTTTT. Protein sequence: CASSEQSTGELFF.

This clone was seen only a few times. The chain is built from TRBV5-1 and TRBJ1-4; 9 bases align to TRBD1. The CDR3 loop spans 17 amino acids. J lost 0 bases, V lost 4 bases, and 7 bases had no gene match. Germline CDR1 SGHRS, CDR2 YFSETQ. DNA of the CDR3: TGCGCCAGCAGCGTGTCGGGACAGGGAGCAACTAATGAAAAACTGTTTTTT. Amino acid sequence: CASSVSGQGATNEKLFF.

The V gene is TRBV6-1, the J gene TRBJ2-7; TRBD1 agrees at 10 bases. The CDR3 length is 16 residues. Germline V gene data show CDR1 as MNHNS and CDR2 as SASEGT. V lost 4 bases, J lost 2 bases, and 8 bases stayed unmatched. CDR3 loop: CASSGGPGQGTYEQYF. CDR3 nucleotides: TGTGCCAGCAGTGGGGGACCGGGACAGGGGACCTACGAGCAGTACTTC.

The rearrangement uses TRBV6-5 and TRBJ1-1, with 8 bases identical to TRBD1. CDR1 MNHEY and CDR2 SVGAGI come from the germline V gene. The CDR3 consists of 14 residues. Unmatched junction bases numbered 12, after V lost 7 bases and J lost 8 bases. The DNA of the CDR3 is TGTGCCAGCATCCCGACAGGGGCGCGTGTCGAAGCTTTCTTT. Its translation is CASIPTGARVEAFF.

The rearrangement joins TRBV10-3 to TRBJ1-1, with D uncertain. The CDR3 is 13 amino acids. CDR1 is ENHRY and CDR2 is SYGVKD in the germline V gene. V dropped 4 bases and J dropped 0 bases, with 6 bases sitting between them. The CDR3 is CAISVGVNTEAFF. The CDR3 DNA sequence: TGTGCCATCAGTGTGGGAGTGAACACTGAAGCTTTCTTT.

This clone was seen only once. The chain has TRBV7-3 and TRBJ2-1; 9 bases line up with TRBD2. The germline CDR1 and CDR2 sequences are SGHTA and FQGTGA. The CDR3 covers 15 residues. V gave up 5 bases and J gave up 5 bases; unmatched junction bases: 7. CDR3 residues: CASSATSGAHNEQFF. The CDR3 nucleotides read TGTGCCAGCAGCGCGACTAGCGGTGCACACAATGAGCAGTTCTTC.

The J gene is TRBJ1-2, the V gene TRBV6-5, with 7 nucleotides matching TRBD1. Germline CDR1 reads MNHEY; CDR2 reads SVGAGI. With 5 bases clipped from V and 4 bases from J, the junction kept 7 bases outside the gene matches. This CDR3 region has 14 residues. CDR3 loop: CASSPGQSIYGYTF. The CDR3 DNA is TGTGCCAGCAGTCCGGGACAGTCAATCTATGGCTACACCTTC.

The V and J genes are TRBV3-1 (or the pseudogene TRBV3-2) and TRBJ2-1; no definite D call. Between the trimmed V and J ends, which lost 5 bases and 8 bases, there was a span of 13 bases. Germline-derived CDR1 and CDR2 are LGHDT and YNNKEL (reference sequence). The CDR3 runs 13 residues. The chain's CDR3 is CASSYLARYEQFF. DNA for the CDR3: TGTGCCAGCAGCTATCTGGCGAGGTATGAGCAGTTCTTC.